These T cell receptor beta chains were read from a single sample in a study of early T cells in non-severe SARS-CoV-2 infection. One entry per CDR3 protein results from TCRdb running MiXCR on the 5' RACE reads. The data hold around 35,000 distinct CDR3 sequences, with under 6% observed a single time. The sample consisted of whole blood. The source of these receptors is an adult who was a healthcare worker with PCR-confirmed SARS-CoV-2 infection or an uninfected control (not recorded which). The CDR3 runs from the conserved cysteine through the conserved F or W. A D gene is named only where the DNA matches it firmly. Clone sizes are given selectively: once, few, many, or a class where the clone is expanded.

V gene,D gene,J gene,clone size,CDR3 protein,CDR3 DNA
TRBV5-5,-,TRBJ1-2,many,CASSLDLNGDYGYTF,TGTGCCAGCAGCTTGGACCTAAACGGAGACTATGGCTACACCTTC
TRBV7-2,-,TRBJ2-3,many,CASSIQGGDTQYF,TGTGCCAGCAGCATACAGGGTGGAGATACGCAGTATTTT
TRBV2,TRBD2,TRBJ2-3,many,CASSDNSGSADTQYF,TGTGCCAGCAGTGATAACAGCGGGAGCGCAGATACGCAGTATTTT
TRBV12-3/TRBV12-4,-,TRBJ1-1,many,CASTAGGAEAFF,TGTGCCAGCACCGCGGGAGGGGCTGAAGCTTTCTTT
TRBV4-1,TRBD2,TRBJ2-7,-,CASSHQREGPYEQYF,TGCGCCAGCAGCCACCAGCGGGAGGGCCCTTACGAGCAGTACTTC
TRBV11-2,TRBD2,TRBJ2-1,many,CASSPHGTSGSYNEQFF,TGTGCCAGCAGCCCCCATGGGACTAGCGGGAGCTACAATGAGCAGTTCTTC
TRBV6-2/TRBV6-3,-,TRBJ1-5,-,CASSYEGGNQPQHF,TGTGCCAGCAGTTACGAGGGGGGCAATCAGCCCCAGCATTTT
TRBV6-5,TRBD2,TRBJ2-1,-,CASRMNSGSPPSEQFF,TGTGCCAGCAGGATGAATAGCGGGAGTCCCCCGAGTGAGCAGTTCTTC
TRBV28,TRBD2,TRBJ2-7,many,CASSGLAGTYEQYF,TGTGCCAGCAGTGGACTAGCCGGCACCTACGAGCAGTACTTC
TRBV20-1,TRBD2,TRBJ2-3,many,CSASLREGTDTQYF,TGCAGTGCTAGCTTGCGGGAGGGCACAGATACGCAGTATTTT
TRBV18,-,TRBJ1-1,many,CASSPLSGREAFF,TGTGCCAGCTCACCATTGTCCGGGCGTGAAGCTTTCTTT
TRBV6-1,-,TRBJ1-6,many,CASSEPHNSPLHF,TGTGCCAGCAGTGAACCCCATAATTCACCCCTCCACTTT
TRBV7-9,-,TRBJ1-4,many,CASSEGQKNGKKLFF,TGTGCCAGCAGCGAAGGACAGAAGAACGGGAAAAAACTGTTTTTT
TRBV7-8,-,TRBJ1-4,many,CASSLETGGLGEKLFF,TGTGCCAGCAGCTTAGAGACGGGGGGGCTCGGTGAAAAACTGTTTTTT
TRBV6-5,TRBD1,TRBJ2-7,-,CASSYRGQGSYEQYF,TGTGCCAGCAGTTACCGGGGACAGGGTTCCTACGAGCAGTACTTC
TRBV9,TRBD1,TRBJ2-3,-,CASSVVGQGADTQYF,TGTGCCAGCAGCGTAGTGGGACAGGGTGCAGATACGCAGTATTTT
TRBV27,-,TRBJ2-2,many,CASSFGVSGELFF,TGTGCCAGCAGTTTTGGGGTTTCCGGGGAGCTGTTTTTT
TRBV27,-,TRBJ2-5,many,CASNHRAGGGQETQYF,TGTGCCAGCAATCACCGGGCAGGGGGGGGTCAAGAGACCCAGTACTTC
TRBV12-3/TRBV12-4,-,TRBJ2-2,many,CASRPFRQKNTGELFF,TGTGCCAGCAGACCCTTCAGACAAAAGAACACCGGGGAGCTGTTTTTT
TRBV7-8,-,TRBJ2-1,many,CASSLTRPNEQFF,TGTGCCAGCAGCCTAACCAGGCCAAATGAGCAGTTCTTC
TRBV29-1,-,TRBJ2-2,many,CSVHDGAGELFF,TGCAGCGTCCATGATGGGGCCGGGGAGCTGTTTTTT
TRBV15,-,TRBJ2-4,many,CATSRDTGRAKNIQYF,TGTGCCACCAGCAGAGATACCGGGAGAGCCAAAAACATTCAGTACTTC
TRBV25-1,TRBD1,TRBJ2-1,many,CASSDSGGSYNEQFF,TGTGCCAGCAGTGATTCAGGGGGCTCCTACAATGAGCAGTTCTTC
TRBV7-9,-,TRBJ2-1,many,CASSLMMGSYNEQFF,TGTGCCAGCAGCTTAATGATGGGTAGTTACAATGAGCAGTTCTTC
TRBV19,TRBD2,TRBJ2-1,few,CASSRTSASYNEQFF,TGTGCCAGTAGCCGGACTAGCGCGTCCTACAATGAGCAGTTCTTC
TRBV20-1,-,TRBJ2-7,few,CSAPFGTEQYF,TGCAGTGCTCCGTTCGGGACGGAGCAGTACTTC
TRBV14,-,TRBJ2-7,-,CASSQGPSGQYEQYF,TGTGCCAGCAGCCAAGGTCCTAGCGGACAGTACGAGCAGTACTTC
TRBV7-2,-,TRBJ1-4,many,CASSLSAATNEKLFF,TGTGCCAGCAGCTTAAGTGCCGCGACTAATGAAAAACTGTTTTTT
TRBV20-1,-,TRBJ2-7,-,CSASFHGGERASYEQYF,TGCAGTGCTAGTTTCCACGGAGGCGAGAGGGCCTCCTACGAGCAGTACTTC
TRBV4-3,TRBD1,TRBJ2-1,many,CASSHPGTGAQFF,TGCGCCAGCAGCCACCCCGGGACAGGGGCACAGTTCTTC
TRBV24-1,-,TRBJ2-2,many,CAALDPNTGELFF,TGTGCCGCTTTAGACCCGAACACCGGGGAGCTGTTTTTT
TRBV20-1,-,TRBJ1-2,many,CSASRQGQDYGYTF,TGCAGTGCTAGCCGGCAGGGCCAGGACTATGGCTACACCTTC
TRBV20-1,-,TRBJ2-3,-,CPALGDTQYF,TGCCCCGCCCTCGGAGATACGCAGTATTTT
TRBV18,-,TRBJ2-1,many,CASSPMGGQTYNEQFF,TGTGCCAGCTCACCGATGGGGGGCCAGACTTACAATGAGCAGTTCTTC
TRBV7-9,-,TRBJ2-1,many,CASSPLPQEGEQFF,TGTGCCAGCAGCCCCCTACCGCAGGAGGGTGAGCAGTTCTTC
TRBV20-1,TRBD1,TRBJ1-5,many,CSASPGQGNQPQHF,TGCAGTGCTTCCCCGGGACAGGGGAATCAGCCCCAGCATTTT
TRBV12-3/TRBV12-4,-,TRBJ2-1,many,CASSLGGASYNEQFF,TGTGCCAGCAGTTTAGGGGGGGCTTCCTACAATGAGCAGTTCTTC
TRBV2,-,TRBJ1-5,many,CASSGTGNQPQHF,TGTGCCAGCAGCGGGACCGGGAATCAGCCCCAGCATTTT
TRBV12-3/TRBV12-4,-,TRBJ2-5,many,CASSLILETQYF,TGTGCCAGCAGCTTAATTTTGGAGACCCAGTACTTC
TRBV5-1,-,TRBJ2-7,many,CASSLTAGKGFEQYF,TGCGCCAGCAGCTTGACGGCAGGGAAAGGCTTCGAGCAGTACTTC
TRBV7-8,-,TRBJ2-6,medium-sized,CASSLVVKAGANVLTF,TGTGCCAGCAGCTTAGTCGTGAAAGCTGGGGCCAACGTCCTGACTTTC
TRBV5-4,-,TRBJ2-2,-,CASSFQGNTGELFF,TGTGCCAGCAGCTTTCAGGGGAACACCGGGGAGCTGTTTTTT
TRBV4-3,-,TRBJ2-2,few,CASSHGGTGELFF,TGCGCCAGCAGCCATGGCGGGACCGGGGAGCTGTTTTTT
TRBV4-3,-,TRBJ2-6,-,CASSQGGSGANVLTF,TGCGCCAGCAGCCAAGGGGGGAGTGGGGCCAACGTCCTGACTTTC
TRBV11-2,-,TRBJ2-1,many,CASAPEVPDSYNEQFF,TGTGCCAGCGCCCCTGAGGTCCCCGACTCCTACAATGAGCAGTTCTTC
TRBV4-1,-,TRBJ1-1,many,CASSRRGTEAFF,TGCGCCAGCAGCAGGCGCGGCACTGAAGCTTTCTTT
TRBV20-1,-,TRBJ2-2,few,CSAITGLWDTGELFF,TGCAGTGCTATAACAGGGCTATGGGACACCGGGGAGCTGTTTTTT
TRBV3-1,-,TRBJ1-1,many,CASSQGDGSTEAFF,TGTGCCAGCAGCCAGGGGGATGGTAGCACTGAAGCTTTCTTT
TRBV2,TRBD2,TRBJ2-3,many,CASKPSGSTDTQYF,TGTGCCAGCAAGCCTAGCGGGAGTACAGATACGCAGTATTTT
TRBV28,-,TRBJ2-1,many,CASSPSVDFSHEQFF,TGTGCCAGCAGCCCCAGCGTGGACTTCTCCCATGAGCAGTTCTTC
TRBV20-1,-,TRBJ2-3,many,CSVPVMWGTDTQYF,TGCAGTGTTCCCGTTATGTGGGGCACAGATACGCAGTATTTT
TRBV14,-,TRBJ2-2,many,CASSQRQLPGELFF,TGTGCCAGCAGCCAAAGACAGCTCCCCGGGGAGCTGTTTTTT
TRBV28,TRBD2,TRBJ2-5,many,CASAPLGAGGPGRETQYF,TGTGCCAGCGCCCCCTTAGGAGCGGGAGGGCCGGGTAGAGAGACCCAGTACTTC
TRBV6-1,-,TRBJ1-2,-,CASSESQHYGYIF,TGTGCCAGCAGTGAGAGCCAGCACTATGGCTACATCTTC
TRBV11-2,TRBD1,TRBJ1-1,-,CASSLMRTGLTEAFF,TGTGCCAGCAGCTTAATGCGGACAGGGCTTACTGAAGCTTTCTTT
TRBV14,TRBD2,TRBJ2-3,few,CASSPRGLAGGSTDTQYF,TGTGCCAGCAGCCCCCGCGGACTAGCGGGAGGGAGCACAGATACGCAGTATTTT
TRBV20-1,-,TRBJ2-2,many,CSAHLIRAGELFF,TGCAGTGCTCATCTCATTAGAGCCGGGGAGCTGTTTTTT
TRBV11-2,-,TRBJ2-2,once,CASSSGLRNTGELFF,TGTGCCAGCAGCTCCGGACTGAGGAACACCGGGGAGCTGTTTTTT
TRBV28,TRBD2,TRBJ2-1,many,CASSPTGTSGSHNEQFF,TGTGCCAGCAGTCCCACCGGGACTAGCGGGAGTCACAATGAGCAGTTCTTC
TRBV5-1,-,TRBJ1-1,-,CASSLDRAVQTEAFF,TGCGCCAGCAGCTTGGACAGGGCGGTTCAAACTGAAGCTTTCTTT